This T cell receptor beta chain was documented in a study of a mutant IDH1 vaccine in newly diagnosed glioma. About the research overall: Patients got their first vaccination 4-6 weeks after radiotherapy alone, or with temozolomide cycles. Patients got radiotherapy, temozolomide, or both beforehand, and most got both.

Data came from immunoSEQ multiplex PCR; TCRdb stores just in-frame clones and leaves some out. The repertoire holds around 78,000 clones, with about 91% as singletons. Germline V lookup: CDR1 GTSNPN, CDR2 SVGIG (reference sequence). The CDR3 sequence is 13 residues long. Germline trimming cut 0 bases from V and 7 bases from J; bases unmatched to any gene: 2. This clone was seen a few times. Its antigen is still unknown. Documented time point: week 5, during vaccination. In the vaccine, a single dose held 300 ug of the mutant IDH1 20-mer peptide, along with topical imiquimod. Study-level results: Variations in leading peripheral T cell clonotypes appeared to have no connection with pseudoprogression. Roughly 92% of patients showed vaccine-induced immune responses across multiple MHC alleles.

The chain is built from TRBV30 and TRBJ2-3, with 9 positions matching TRBD1. The sequence was collected from a woman aged 50 to 60 with glioma. Sequencing was performed on PBMCs, taken from a glioma patient whose treatment included an IDH1 peptide vaccine. The CDR3 is CAWSVGQGYTQYF. CDR3 DNA sequence: TGTGCCTGGAGTGTGGGACAGGGATATACGCAGTATTTT.